Here is one T cell receptor beta chain with its context. It has no known antigen specificity. No qualities accompany the bases; no much larger clone lies one base away. V was cut back by 3 bases and J by 5 bases, leaving a gap of 11 bases between them. The CDR3 goes from the cysteine to the phenylalanine over 14 residues. Just the 42-base CDR3 DNA is kept, in frame starting at base 1. For CDR1 and CDR2, the germline V gene lists MGHRA and YSYEKL. TCRbeta CDR3 regions were amplified from genomic DNA by means of the immunoSEQ Assay, a bias-controlled multiplex PCR. As for the authors' bioinformatics: Nucleated cell counts per sample were estimated from amplification of reference gene primers within the assay. Sequence reads were collapsed and filtered to measure the absolute abundance of every unique TCRbeta CDR3 rearrangement. For each sample, productive Simpson clonality was calculated as the square root of Simpson's diversity index across productive rearrangements. The source is immuneACCESS, and TCRdb retained only in-frame sequences with V and J called. Part of the clones is not carried over; for the studies checked, unresolved V genes explain less than half of this, and the remainder is unexplained. The D gene and trimming were derived from the DNA, and the V and J assignments and clone size from that table. This sample holds under 200,000 clones; 70% to 90% were observed only once. The ten largest account for approximately 11% of the sample.

The data were obtained in a study of blood T cell repertoires in COVID-19 (TCRdb year 2020). With regard to the full study: Samples covering the acute and convalescent phases of COVID-19 were provided by collaborators in the United States, Italy and Spain. Sample metadata almost always included a de-identified subject ID, COVID-19 status, age in years and sex. A freely available public database, intended as a resource for researchers studying the immune response to SARS-CoV-2, is where the repertoires were released. Samples were obtained from the ongoing ImmuneRACE study (first 160 participants) and from 950 to 1,500 subjects provided by 6 global collaborators. Where HLA class I and class II types were available, the types were taken from metadata supplied by the sample provider, not from assay-based typing. Deeply sampled blood TCRbeta repertoires from subjects exposed to, actively infected with, or recovered from COVID-19 were included in the dataset. The material from the prospective study consisted of cDNA or gDNA derived from T cells, B-cell-depleted T cells, or PBMCs.

At one collaborating source in Seattle, patients were enrolled during active infection and were followed longitudinally through the course of disease. Each collaborating institution followed its own protocols to collect whole blood in K2EDTA tubes. For TCRbeta analysis, collaborators shipped samples as frozen whole blood, isolated PBMCs, or DNA extracted from either of those sample types. Beyond this particular receptor, the publication reports: The amount of clinical and demographic metadata varied by source and participant and was provided uncurated.

This receptor was identified in a woman between 55 and 75 years old with COVID-19, enrolled during active disease. What was sequenced was peripheral blood. Recombination connected TRBV4-1 to TRBJ2-4; perhaps TRBD2 is the D gene, with 5 bases matching. For the CDR3, the sequence is CASSHRGRQNIQYF. The bases are TGCGCCAGCAGCCACAGAGGGAGACAAAACATTCAGTACTTC.